This T cell receptor beta chain appears in the sequencing data of a study of blood T cell repertoires in COVID-19. Assay used: immunoSEQ multiplex PCR; TCRdb lists only in-frame clones, some missing. The table records more than 70,000 clones, over 80% of them present only once. V lost 6 bases, J lost 0 bases, and 4 bases stayed unmatched. The germline V gene has CDR1 MNHEY and CDR2 SMNVEV (reference sequence). The CDR3 spans 14 residues. The V gene is TRBV27, the J gene TRBJ1-1, with 7 positions matching TRBD1. The clonotype was recovered from a man aged 50 to 60 with active COVID-19. The sequencing sample was made of peripheral blood. CDR3 region: CASSPDRVNTEAFF. CDR3 coding DNA: TGTGCCAGCAGCCCTGACAGGGTGAACACTGAAGCTTTCTTT.